The 18 T cell receptor beta chains reported below all come from one sample, sequenced in a study of blood T cell repertoires in COVID-19. Clones were sequenced by immunoSEQ multiplex PCR, and TCRdb holds only the in-frame ones, with some missing. The repertoire holds 140,000 to 150,000 clones, with 75% to 85% as singletons. The specimen sequenced was peripheral blood. These receptors were taken from a human donor with acute or convalescent COVID-19. The donor label of this sample is uncertain.

The J gene is TRBJ1-2, the V gene TRBV10-3; D is undetermined. There are 15 residues in the CDR3. The germline V gene encodes CDR1 ENHRY and CDR2 SYGVKD. Between the trimmed V and J ends, which lost 3 bases and 4 bases, there was a span of 15 bases. The CDR3 sequence: CAISDEDNGIYGYTF. Here the CDR3 DNA reads TGTGCCATCAGTGACGAAGATAACGGTATCTATGGCTACACCTTC.

The V call is TRBV19, the J call TRBJ1-1; weak D call: TRBD1 (5 bases). V shed 3 bases and J shed 4 bases, with 12 bases lying between them. The germline CDR1 and CDR2 sequences are LNHDA and SQIVND (reference sequence). The CDR3 contains 14 residues. The CDR3 region has the DNA TGTGCCAGTAGTATTCTGGGGGGAGGCACTGAAGCTTTCTTT. Amino acid sequence: CASSILGGGTEAFF.

The CDR3 DNA is TGTGCCAGCTCCGCTGGGGCCAACGTCCTGACTTTC. It encodes CASSAGANVLTF. This chain links TRBV5-4 with TRBJ2-6; D is unresolved. The V and J ends lost 7 bases and 2 bases respectively, with 4 bases between them. Per the germline V gene, CDR1 is SGHNT and CDR2 is YYREEE (reference sequence). The CDR3 spans 12 residues. The complete variable domain, with remaining parts taken from reference TRBV5-4 and TRBJ2-6, reads ETGVTQSPTHLIKTRGQQVTLRCSSQSGHNTVSWYQQALGQGPQFIFQYYREEENGRGNFPPRFSGLQFPNYSSELNVNALELDDSALYLCASSAGANVLTFGAGSRLTVL.

This clone was recorded once. The DNA for the CDR3 is TGCAGTGCTGGTCCTAGCGGGGATGGGTATTTT. Encoded protein: CSAGPSGDGYF. This chain connects TRBV20-1 to TRBJ2-3; TRBD2 matches at 9 bases. This CDR3 is 11 amino acids long. Germline CDR1 and CDR2: DFQATT and SNEGSKA (reference sequence). V lost 5 bases to trimming and J lost 14 bases; unmatched junction nucleotides: 8.

V is TRBV12-5 and J is TRBJ2-1, with D unresolved. The CDR3 sequence is 16 residues long. Between the trimmed V and J ends, which lost 6 bases and 2 bases, there was a span of 17 bases. The germline V gene encodes CDR1 LGHNT and CDR2 FRNRAP. CDR3 protein: CASGRLDQPPYNEQFF. Written as DNA, the CDR3 is TGTGCTAGTGGCCGGCTAGACCAGCCCCCCTACAATGAGCAGTTCTTC.

This clone came up a few times. This chain uses TRBV10-2 with TRBJ1-2; weak D call: TRBD1 (6 bases). V lost 5 bases and J lost 2, with 15 bases in between. Germline V gene sequence: CDR1 WSHSY, CDR2 SAAADI. This CDR3 contains 15 residues. DNA of the CDR3: TGCGCCAGCAGTCCTACAGGGAGATTCAACTATGGCTACACCTTC. Encoded protein: CASSPTGRFNYGYTF.

The chain uses TRBV24-1 and TRBJ2-5; D may be TRBD2 (6 bases). The germline gives CDR1 KGHDR, CDR2 SFDVKD. Trimming stripped 0 bases from V and 2 bases from J, with 12 bases between. The CDR3 is 16 residues long. CDR3 nucleotides: TGTGCCACCAGTGATTTGGGAGGGACGGGGCAAGAGACCCAGTACTTC. Its translation: CATSDLGGTGQETQYF.

The chain combines TRBV19 with TRBJ2-2; 9 nucleotides line up with TRBD1. The CDR3 has 14 amino acids. V lost 6 bases to trimming and J lost 4 bases; unmatched junction nucleotides: 3. Germline CDR1 reads LNHDA; CDR2 reads SQIVND (reference sequence). The CDR3 DNA is TGTGCCAGTAGGGACAGGGGTAGCACCGGGGAGCTGTTTTTT. Protein sequence: CASRDRGSTGELFF.

The V and J genes are TRBV3-1 (or the pseudogene TRBV3-2) and TRBJ2-5; TRBD2 matches 7 bases. J lost 4 bases, V lost 4 bases, and 6 bases had no gene match. CDR1 LGHDT and CDR2 YNNKEL come from the germline V gene (reference sequence). The CDR3 has 14 residues. The CDR3, as DNA: TGTGCCAGCAGCCCCCCCCTAGCGGCAGAGACCCAGTACTTC. It is translated as CASSPPLAAETQYF.

V is TRBV19 and J is TRBJ1-1; the match to TRBD1 covers 7 bases. CDR3 length: 14 amino acids. CDR1 is LNHDA and CDR2 is SQIVND in the germline V gene (reference sequence). The V and J ends lost 3 bases and 5 bases, in that order; junction bases with no gene match: 6. CDR3 nucleotides: TGTGCCAGTAGTATCAGACAGGGTCTTACTGAAGCTTTCTTT. Its translation: CASSIRQGLTEAFF.

This clone was observed once. The rearrangement joins TRBV2 to TRBJ1-5, with D unclear. The CDR3 has 13 amino acids. V was clipped by 4 bases and J by 0 bases, with 4 bases between them. Germline values: CDR1 SNHLY, CDR2 FYNNEI. CDR3 amino acids: CASSGHSNQPQHF. DNA of the CDR3: TGTGCCAGCAGTGGACATAGCAATCAGCCCCAGCATTTT.

The chain has TRBV5-1 and TRBJ2-1, with 10 bases fitting TRBD2. Unmatched junction bases numbered 5, after V lost 2 bases and J lost 6 bases. Germline CDR1 is SGHRS and CDR2 is YFSETQ. This CDR3 spans 15 amino acids. CDR3 in amino acids: CASSLLAGGSNEQFF. CDR3 nucleotides: TGCGCCAGCAGCTTATTAGCGGGGGGCTCCAATGAGCAGTTCTTC.

This chain connects TRBV30 to TRBJ2-2, with TRBD2 identical over 9 bases. The CDR3 is 18 amino acids. J gave up 4 bases and V 1 base, and 13 bases lay outside the gene matches. CDR1 is GTSNPN and CDR2 is SVGIG in the germline V gene (reference sequence). The CDR3 is CAWSALGSGGKSTGELFF. DNA for the CDR3: TGTGCCTGGAGTGCCCTGGGGAGCGGGGGGAAGAGCACCGGGGAGCTGTTTTTT. The full variable domain, rest sourced from reference TRBV30 and TRBJ2-2, is SQTIHQWPATLVQPVGSPLSLECTVEGTSNPNLYWYRQAAGRGLQLLFYSVGIGQISSEVPQNLSASRPQDRQFILSSKKLLLSDSGFYLCAWSALGSGGKSTGELFFGEGSRLTVL.

The rearrangement joins TRBV5-1 to TRBJ1-2; TRBD1 aligns across 7 bases. The germline V gene has CDR1 SGHRS and CDR2 YFSETQ. The CDR3 has 19 residues. Unmatched junction bases numbered 17, after V lost 0 bases and J lost 3 bases. The CDR3 DNA is TGCGCCAGCAGCTTGGCCGTACCGGGACAGATCTCAAGGGACTATGGCTACACCTTC. It codes for CASSLAVPGQISRDYGYTF.

The rearrangement uses TRBV11-2 and TRBJ2-1, with D possibly matching TRBD1 (6 bases). Per the germline V gene, CDR1 is SGHAT and CDR2 is FQNNGV. The CDR3 spans 14 residues. The ends were cut back, 1 base at V and 7 bases at J, with 11 bases in the middle. The CDR3: CASSLGGPGNEQFF. Here the CDR3 DNA reads TGTGCCAGCAGCTTAGGGGGGCCGGGTAATGAGCAGTTCTTC.

This clone was observed a handful of times. The genes are TRBV25-1 and TRBJ1-6; D is possibly TRBD1 (6 bases). V gave up 2 bases and J gave up 7 bases, with 9 bases separating them. CDR1 MGHDK and CDR2 SYGVNS come from the germline V gene. The CDR3 consists of 14 residues. In DNA form, the CDR3 reads TGTGCCAGCAGTGAAAACAGGGTAAATTCACCCCTCCACTTT. This translates into CASSENRVNSPLHF.

This chain uses TRBV6-5 with TRBJ2-5; D may be TRBD1 (6 bases). Germline V gene data show CDR1 as MNHEY and CDR2 as SVGAGI. The V gene lost 0 bases and the J gene lost 10 bases, with 12 bases spanning the gap. CDR3 length: 13 residues. CDR3 DNA: TGTGCCAGCAGTTACTCGCAGGGGAGCAACCAGTACTTC. Translation gives CASSYSQGSNQYF.

J is TRBJ2-1 and V is TRBV5-8, with TRBD1 as a possible D gene (6 bases). The V and J ends lost 3 bases and 8 bases respectively, with 12 bases between them. The CDR3 totals 13 residues. The germline gives CDR1 SGHTS, CDR2 YDEGEE. DNA of the CDR3: TGTGCCAGCAGCTGGGACAAGGCCCATGAGCAGTTCTTC. The encoded protein is CASSWDKAHEQFF.